The present T cell receptor (beta chain) was sequenced within a study of T cell responses to AZD1222 COVID-19 vaccine. Whole-study findings and limits: Rises in breadth and depth of Spike-specific TCRs came after two AZD1222 doses. Repertoires in all cases were sampled only once the peak T cell response had passed. Females made up more of the donors, who were largely white British, and clonal diversity may have come out too low. Spike was spanned by vaccine-associated CD4 TCRs, with dominance at 160-218 and 743-854.

There are 16 residues in the CDR3. CDR1 is MNHNS, CDR2 SASEGT, per germline. V gave up 1 base and J gave up 8 bases; unmatched junction bases: 10. Data came from immunoSEQ multiplex PCR; TCRdb stores just in-frame clones and leaves some out. Among approximately 120,000 clones listed, 75% to 90% were seen once. This clone was found many times. Its antigen remains unknown. The rearrangement uses TRBV6-1 and TRBJ2-3; the match to TRBD1 covers 9 bases. The source is an adult in good health. Sequencing used peripheral blood, obtained on day 0 of AZD1222 vaccination. The CDR3 nucleotides are TGTGCCAGCAGTGAAGGGACAGGGGAACACTCTTTTACGCAGTATTTT. It codes for CASSEGTGEHSFTQYF.